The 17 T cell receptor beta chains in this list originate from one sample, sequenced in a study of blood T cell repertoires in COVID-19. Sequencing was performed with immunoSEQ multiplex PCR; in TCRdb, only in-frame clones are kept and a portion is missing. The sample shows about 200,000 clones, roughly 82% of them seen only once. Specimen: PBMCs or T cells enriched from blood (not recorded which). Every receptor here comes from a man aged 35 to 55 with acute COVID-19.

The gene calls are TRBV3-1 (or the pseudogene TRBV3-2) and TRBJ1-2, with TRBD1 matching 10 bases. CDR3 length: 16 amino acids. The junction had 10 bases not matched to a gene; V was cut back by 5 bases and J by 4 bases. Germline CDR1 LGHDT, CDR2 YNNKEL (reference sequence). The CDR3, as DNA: TGTGCCAGCAGCGGGACAGGGGACTCTGCAATCTATGGCTACACCTTC. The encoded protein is CASSGTGDSAIYGYTF.

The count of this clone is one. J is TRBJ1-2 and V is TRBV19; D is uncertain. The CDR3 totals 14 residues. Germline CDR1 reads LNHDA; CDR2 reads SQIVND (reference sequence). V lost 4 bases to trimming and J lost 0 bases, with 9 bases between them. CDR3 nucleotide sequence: TGTGCCAGTAGTACCAGGAGGACTAACTATGGCTACACCTTC. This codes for CASSTRRTNYGYTF.

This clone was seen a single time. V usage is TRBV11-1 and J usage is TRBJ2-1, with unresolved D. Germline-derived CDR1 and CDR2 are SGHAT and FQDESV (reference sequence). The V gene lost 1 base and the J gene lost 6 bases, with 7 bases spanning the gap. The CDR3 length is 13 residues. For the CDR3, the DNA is TGTGCCAGCAGCTTAGGGGCTGGCAATGAGCAGTTCTTC. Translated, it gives CASSLGAGNEQFF.

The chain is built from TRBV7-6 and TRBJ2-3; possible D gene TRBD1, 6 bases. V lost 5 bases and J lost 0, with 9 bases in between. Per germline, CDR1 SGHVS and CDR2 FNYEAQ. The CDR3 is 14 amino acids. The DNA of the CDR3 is TGTGCCAGCAGCCCGGGACATAGCACAGATACGCAGTATTTT. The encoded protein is CASSPGHSTDTQYF.

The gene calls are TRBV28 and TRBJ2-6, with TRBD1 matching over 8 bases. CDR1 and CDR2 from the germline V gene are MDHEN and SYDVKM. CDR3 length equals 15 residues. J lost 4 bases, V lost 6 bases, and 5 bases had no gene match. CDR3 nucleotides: TGTGCCAGCAGCCAGGGGGCGAAGGGGGCCAACGTCCTGACTTTC. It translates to CASSQGAKGANVLTF.

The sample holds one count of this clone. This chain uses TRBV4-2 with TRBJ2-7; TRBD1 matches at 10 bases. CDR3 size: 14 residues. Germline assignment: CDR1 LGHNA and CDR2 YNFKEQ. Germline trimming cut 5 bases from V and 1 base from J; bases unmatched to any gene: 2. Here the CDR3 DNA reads TGTGCCAGCAGCGCGGACAGGGGGTCCTACGAGCAGTACTTC. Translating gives CASSADRGSYEQYF.

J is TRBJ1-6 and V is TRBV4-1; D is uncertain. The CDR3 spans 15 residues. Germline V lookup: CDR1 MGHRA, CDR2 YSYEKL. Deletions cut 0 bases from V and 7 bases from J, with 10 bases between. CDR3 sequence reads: CASSQEANVNSPLHF. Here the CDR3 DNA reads TGCGCCAGCAGCCAAGAGGCCAACGTAAATTCACCCCTCCACTTT.

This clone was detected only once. The CDR3: CATSRVAGLYNEQFF. The CDR3 region has the DNA TGTGCCACCAGCAGAGTGGCAGGTCTCTACAATGAGCAGTTCTTC. The chain uses TRBV15 and TRBJ2-1, with D hard to call. V was pared by 1 base and J by 3 bases, with 10 bases between. The CDR3 runs to 15 residues. The V gene's germline CDR1 is LNHNV and CDR2 YYDKDF (reference sequence).

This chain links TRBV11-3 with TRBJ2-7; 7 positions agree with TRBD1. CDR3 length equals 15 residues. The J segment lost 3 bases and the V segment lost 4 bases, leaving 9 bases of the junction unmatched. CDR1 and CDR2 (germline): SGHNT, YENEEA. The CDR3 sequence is CASSSRQGFFYEQYF. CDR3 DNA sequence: TGTGCCAGCAGCTCACGACAGGGTTTTTTCTACGAGCAGTACTTC.

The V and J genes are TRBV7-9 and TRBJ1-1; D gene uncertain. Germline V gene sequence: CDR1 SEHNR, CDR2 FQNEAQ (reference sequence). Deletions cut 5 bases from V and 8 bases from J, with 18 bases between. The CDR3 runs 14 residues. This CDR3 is CASSPRTRGEEAFF. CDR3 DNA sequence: TGTGCCAGCAGCCCCCGGACCCGTGGGGAGGAAGCTTTCTTT.

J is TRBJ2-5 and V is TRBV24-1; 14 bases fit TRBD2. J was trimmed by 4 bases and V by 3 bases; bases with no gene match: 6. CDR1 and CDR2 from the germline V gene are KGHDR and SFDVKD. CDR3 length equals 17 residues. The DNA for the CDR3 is TGTGCCACCAGTGATCCGGGACTAGCGGGAGATGTAGAGACCCAGTACTTC. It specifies CATSDPGLAGDVETQYF.

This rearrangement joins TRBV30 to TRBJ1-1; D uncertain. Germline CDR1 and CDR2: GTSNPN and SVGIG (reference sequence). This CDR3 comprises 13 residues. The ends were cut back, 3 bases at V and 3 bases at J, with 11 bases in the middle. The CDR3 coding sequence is TGTGCCTGGAGCCCAACGGGGTACACTGAAGCTTTCTTT. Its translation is CAWSPTGYTEAFF.

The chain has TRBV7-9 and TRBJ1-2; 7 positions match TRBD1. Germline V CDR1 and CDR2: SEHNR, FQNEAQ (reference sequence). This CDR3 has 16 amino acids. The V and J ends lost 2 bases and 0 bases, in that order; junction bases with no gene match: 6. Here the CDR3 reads CASSLLPGQPNYGYTF. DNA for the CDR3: TGTGCCAGCAGCTTACTGCCGGGACAGCCTAACTATGGCTACACCTTC. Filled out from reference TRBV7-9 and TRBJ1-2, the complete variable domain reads DTGVSQNPRHKITKRGQNVTFRCDPISEHNRLYWYRQTLGQGPEFLTYFQNEAQLEKSRLLSDRFSAERPKGSFSTLEIQRTEQGDSAMYLCASSLLPGQPNYGYTFGSGTRLTVV.

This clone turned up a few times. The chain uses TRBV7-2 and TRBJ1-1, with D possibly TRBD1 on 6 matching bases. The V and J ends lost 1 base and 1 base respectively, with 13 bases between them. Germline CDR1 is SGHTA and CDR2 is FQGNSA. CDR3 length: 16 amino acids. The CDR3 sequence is CASSLGSGTTNTEAFF. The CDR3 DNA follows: TGTGCCAGCAGCTTAGGTAGTGGGACAACGAACACTGAAGCTTTCTTT.

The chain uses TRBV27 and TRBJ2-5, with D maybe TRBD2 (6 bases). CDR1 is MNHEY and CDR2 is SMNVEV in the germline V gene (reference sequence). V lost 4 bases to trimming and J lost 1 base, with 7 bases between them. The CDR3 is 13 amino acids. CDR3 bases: TGTGCCAGCAGTTATAGCGGCCAAGAGACCCAGTACTTC. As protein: CASSYSGQETQYF.

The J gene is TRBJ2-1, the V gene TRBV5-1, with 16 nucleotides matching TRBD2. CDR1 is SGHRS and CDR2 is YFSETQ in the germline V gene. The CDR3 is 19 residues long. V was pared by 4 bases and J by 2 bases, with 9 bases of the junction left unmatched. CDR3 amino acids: CASSPGLAGGTPPYNEQFF. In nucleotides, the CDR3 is TGCGCCAGCAGCCCGGGACTAGCGGGAGGGACACCCCCCTACAATGAGCAGTTCTTC.

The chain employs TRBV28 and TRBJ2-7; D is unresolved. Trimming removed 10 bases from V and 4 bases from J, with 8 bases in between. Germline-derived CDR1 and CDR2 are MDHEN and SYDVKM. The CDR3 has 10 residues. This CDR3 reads CATLRYEQYF. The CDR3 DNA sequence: TGTGCCACCCTACGATACGAGCAGTACTTC.